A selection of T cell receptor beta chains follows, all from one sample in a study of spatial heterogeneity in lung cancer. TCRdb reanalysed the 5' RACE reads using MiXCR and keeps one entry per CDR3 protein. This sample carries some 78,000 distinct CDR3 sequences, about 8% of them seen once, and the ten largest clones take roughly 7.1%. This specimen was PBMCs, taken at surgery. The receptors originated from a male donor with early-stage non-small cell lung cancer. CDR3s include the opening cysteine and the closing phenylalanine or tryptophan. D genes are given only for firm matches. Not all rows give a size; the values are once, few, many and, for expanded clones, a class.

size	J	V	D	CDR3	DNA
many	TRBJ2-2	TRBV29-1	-	CSGANRVTGELFF	TGCAGCGGTGCTAACAGGGTCACCGGGGAGCTGTTTTTT
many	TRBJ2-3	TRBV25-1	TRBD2	CAAVAGSTDTQYF	TGTGCCGCAGTAGCGGGGTCCACAGATACGCAGTATTTT
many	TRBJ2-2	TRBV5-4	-	CASSIRDSTGELFF	TGTGCCAGCAGCATACGGGACTCCACCGGGGAGCTGTTTTTT
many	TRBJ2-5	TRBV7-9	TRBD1	CASSVPRQGALRETQYF	TGTGCCAGCAGCGTCCCGCGACAGGGGGCGTTGAGAGAGACCCAGTACTTC
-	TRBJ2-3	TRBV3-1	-	CASSQDRISTDTQYF	TGTGCCAGCAGCCAAGATAGGATTAGCACAGATACGCAGTATTTT
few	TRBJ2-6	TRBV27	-	CASSLKGANVLTF	TGTGCCAGCAGTTTGAAAGGGGCCAACGTCCTGACTTTC
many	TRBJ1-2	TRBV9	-	CASSARDVGTYGYTF	TGTGCCAGCAGCGCACGGGACGTCGGGACCTATGGCTACACCTTC
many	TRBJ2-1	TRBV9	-	CASSVGLITGAQASNEQFF	TGTGCCAGCAGCGTAGGCCTTATTACCGGGGCTCAGGCTAGCAATGAGCAGTTCTTC
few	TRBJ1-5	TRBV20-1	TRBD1	CSARTGQGNQPQHF	TGCAGTGCTAGAACGGGACAGGGAAATCAGCCCCAGCATTTT
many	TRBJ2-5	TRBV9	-	CASSVDGLGAQYF	TGTGCCAGCAGCGTAGATGGTCTTGGGGCCCAGTACTTC
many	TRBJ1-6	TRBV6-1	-	CASRTGFDSPLHF	TGTGCCAGCAGAACAGGGTTTGATTCACCCCTCCACTTT
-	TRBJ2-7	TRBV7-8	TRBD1	CASSFFGQGPSDEQYF	TGTGCCAGCAGCTTTTTCGGACAGGGGCCTTCGGACGAGCAGTACTTC
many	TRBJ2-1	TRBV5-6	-	CASRRMTAFGLGFF	TGTGCCAGCAGGAGGATGACAGCGTTCGGTTTAGGGTTCTTC
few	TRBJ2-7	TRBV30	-	CAWSGTAYEQYF	TGTGCCTGGAGTGGGACGGCCTACGAGCAGTACTTC
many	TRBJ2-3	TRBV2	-	CASRLSPQEGDTQYF	TGTGCCAGCAGGCTCTCCCCCCAGGAAGGGGATACGCAGTATTTT
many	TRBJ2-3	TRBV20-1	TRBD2	CSVVSGSHRAPDTQYF	TGCAGTGTCGTTAGCGGGAGCCATCGCGCCCCAGATACGCAGTATTTT
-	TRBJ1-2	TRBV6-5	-	CASRDRLEGYTF	TGTGCCAGCAGAGACAGGTTGGAGGGCTACACCTTC
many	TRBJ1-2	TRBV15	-	CATSSAQTGKHYGYTF	TGTGCCACCAGCAGCGCCCAGACAGGCAAACACTATGGCTACACCTTC
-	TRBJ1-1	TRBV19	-	CASSPRIGTEAFF	TGTGCCAGTAGCCCTAGGATTGGCACTGAAGCTTTCTTT
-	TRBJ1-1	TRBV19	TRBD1	CASRIKGGTGTEAFF	TGTGCCAGCAGGATTAAAGGGGGCACTGGCACTGAAGCTTTCTTT
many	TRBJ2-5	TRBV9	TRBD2	CASSTGLVGAETQYF	TGTGCCAGCAGCACGGGACTAGTGGGGGCAGAGACCCAGTACTTC
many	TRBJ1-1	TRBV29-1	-	CSVELTGSITEAFF	TGCAGCGTTGAATTGACGGGTAGTATCACTGAAGCTTTCTTT
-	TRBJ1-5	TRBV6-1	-	CASSERQNQPQHF	TGTGCCAGCAGTGAAAGGCAAAACCAGCCCCAGCATTTT
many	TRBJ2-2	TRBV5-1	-	CASSLELPGNTGELFF	TGCGCCAGCAGCTTGGAGCTCCCAGGGAACACCGGGGAGCTGTTTTTT
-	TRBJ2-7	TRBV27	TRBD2	CASSRPGLAGVRNEQYF	TGTGCCAGCAGTCGACCGGGACTAGCGGGAGTTCGGAACGAGCAGTACTTC
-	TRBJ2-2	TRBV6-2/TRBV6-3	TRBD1	CASRNPTGLSGELFF	TGTGCCAGCAGAAACCCGACAGGGTTGTCCGGGGAGCTGTTTTTT
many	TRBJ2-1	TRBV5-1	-	CASSPRPGDNEQFF	TGCGCCAGCAGCCCCCGCCCTGGGGACAATGAGCAGTTCTTC
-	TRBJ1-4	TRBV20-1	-	CSATIQTPGTQATNEKLFF	TGCAGTGCTACCATCCAAACGCCCGGGACGCAAGCAACTAATGAAAAACTGTTTTTT
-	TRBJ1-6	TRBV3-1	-	CASSQTGTNSPLHF	TGTGCCAGCAGCCAAACAGGGACAAATTCACCCCTCCACTTT
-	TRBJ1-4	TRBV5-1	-	CASSPDGGLTNEKLFF	TGTGCCAGCAGCCCGGATGGAGGACTGACTAATGAAAAACTGTTTTTT
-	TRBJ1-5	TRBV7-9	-	CASSRGDQPQHF	TGTGCCAGCAGCAGGGGGGATCAGCCCCAGCATTTT
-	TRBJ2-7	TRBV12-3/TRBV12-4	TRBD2	CASSRTSGTNEQYF	TGTGCCAGCAGTAGGACTAGCGGGACCAACGAGCAGTACTTC
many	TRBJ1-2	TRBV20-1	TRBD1	CSARATGQGNYGYTF	TGCAGTGCTAGAGCCACCGGACAGGGAAACTATGGCTACACCTTC
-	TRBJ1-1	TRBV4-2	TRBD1	CASSQDGAGGFEAFF	TGTGCCAGCAGCCAAGATGGAGCAGGGGGCTTTGAAGCTTTCTTT
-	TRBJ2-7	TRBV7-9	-	CASSSPLAGMEQYF	TGTGCCAGCAGCTCCCCTTTGGCAGGGATGGAGCAGTACTTC
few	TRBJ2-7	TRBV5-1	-	CASSLGVSGAEQYF	TGCGCCAGCAGCTTGGGAGTTTCTGGGGCCGAGCAGTACTTC